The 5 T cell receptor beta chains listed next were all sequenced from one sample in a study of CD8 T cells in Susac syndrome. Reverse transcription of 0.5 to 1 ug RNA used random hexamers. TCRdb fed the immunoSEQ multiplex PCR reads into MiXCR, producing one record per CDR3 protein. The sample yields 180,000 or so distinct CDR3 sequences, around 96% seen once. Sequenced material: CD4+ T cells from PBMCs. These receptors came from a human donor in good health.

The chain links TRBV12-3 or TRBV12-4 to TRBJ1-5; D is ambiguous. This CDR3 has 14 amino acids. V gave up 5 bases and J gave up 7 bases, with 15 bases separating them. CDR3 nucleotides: TGTGCCAGCAGTCGCCCGGGAGGGATGCAGCCCCAGCATTTT. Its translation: CASSRPGGMQPQHF.

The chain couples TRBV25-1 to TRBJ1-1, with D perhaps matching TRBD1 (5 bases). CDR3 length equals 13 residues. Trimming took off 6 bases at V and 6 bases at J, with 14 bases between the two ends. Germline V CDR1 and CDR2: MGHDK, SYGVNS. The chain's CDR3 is CASRMLKGAEAFF. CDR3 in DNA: TGTGCCAGCAGAATGCTCAAAGGGGCTGAAGCTTTCTTT.

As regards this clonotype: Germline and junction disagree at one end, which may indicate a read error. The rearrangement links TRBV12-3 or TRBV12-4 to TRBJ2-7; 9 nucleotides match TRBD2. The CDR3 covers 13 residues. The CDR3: CASSIAGAHEQYF. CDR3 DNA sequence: TGTGCCAGCAGTATAGCGGGAGCCCACGAGCAGTACTTC.

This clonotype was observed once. Here the CDR3 reads CASSLTLEQYF. The CDR3 nucleotides are TGTGCCAGCAGCTTAACCCTCGAGCAGTACTTC. This sequence joins TRBV7-2 and TRBJ2-7; unclear D gene. CDR1 is SGHTA and CDR2 is FQGNSA in the germline V gene. V was trimmed by 2 bases and J by 6 bases, leaving 5 bases between them. The CDR3 length is 11 residues. Looking up the rest from reference TRBV7-2 and TRBJ2-7 gives the full variable domain: GAGVSQSPSNKVTEKGKDVELRCDPISGHTALYWYRQSLGQGLEFLIYFQGNSAPDKSGLPSDRFSAERTGGSVSTLTIQRTQQEDSAVYLCASSLTLEQYFGPGTRLTVT.

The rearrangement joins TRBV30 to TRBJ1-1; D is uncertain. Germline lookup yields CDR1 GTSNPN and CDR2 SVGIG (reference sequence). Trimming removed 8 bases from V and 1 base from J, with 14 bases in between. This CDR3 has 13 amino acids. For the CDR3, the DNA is TGTGCCACTTCCATTGAGCCGAACACTGAAGCTTTCTTT. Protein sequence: CATSIEPNTEAFF.